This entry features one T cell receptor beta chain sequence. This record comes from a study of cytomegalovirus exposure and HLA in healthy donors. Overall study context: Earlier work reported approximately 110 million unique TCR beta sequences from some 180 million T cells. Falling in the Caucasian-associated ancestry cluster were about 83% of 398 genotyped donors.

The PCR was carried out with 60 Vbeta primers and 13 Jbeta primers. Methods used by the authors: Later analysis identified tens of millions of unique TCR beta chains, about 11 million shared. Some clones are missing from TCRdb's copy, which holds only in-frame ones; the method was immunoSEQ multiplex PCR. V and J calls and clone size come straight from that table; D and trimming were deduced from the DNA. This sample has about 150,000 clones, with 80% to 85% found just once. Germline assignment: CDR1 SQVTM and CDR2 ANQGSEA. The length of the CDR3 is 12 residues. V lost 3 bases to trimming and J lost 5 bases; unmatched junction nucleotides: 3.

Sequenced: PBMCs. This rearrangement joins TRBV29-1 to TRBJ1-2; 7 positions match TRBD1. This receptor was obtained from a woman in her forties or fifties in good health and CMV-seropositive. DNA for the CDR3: TGCAGCGTTGAGGACAGGAATTATGGCTACACCTTC. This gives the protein CSVEDRNYGYTF.